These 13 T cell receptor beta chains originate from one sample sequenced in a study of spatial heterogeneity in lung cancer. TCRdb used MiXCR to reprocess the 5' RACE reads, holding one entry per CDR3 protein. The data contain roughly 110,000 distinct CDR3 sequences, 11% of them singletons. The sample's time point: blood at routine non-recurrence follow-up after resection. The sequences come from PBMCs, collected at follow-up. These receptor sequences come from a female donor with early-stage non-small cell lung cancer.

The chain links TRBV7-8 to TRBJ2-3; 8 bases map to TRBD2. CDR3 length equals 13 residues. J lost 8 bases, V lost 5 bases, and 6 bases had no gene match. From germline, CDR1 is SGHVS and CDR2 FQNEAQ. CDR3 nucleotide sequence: TGTGCCAGCAGCCTCCGTCGGGAGGGTACGCAGTATTTT. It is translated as CASSLRREGTQYF.

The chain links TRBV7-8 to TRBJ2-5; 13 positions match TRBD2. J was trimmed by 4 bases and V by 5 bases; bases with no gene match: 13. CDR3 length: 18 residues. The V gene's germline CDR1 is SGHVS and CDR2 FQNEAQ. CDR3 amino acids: CASSAARRGLAGRETQYF. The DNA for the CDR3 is TGTGCCAGCAGCGCCGCGCGGCGGGGACTAGCGGGACGAGAGACCCAGTACTTC.

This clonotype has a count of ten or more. Written as DNA, the CDR3 is TGTGCCACCCAGACAGGCCGGGGCCAAGAGACCCAGTACTTC. This translates into CATQTGRGQETQYF. The chain carries TRBV10-3 and TRBJ2-5, with D possibly matching TRBD1 (6 bases). The CDR3 consists of 14 residues. V lost 10 bases, J lost 1 base, and 16 bases lay in between. Germline V gene data show CDR1 as ENHRY and CDR2 as SYGVKD.

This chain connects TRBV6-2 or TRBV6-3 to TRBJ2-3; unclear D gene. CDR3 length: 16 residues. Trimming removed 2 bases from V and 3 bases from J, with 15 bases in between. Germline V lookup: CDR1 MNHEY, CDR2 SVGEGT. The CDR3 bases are TGTGCCAGCAGTTACGAGCGACTCCAGAGGACAGATACGCAGTATTTT. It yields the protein CASSYERLQRTDTQYF.

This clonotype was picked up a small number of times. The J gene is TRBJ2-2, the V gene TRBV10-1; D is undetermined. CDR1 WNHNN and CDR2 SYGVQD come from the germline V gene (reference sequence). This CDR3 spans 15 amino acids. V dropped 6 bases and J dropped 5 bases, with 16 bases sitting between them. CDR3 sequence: CASSERPFATGELFF. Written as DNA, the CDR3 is TGCGCCAGCAGCGAGAGGCCCTTTGCGACCGGGGAGCTGTTTTTT.

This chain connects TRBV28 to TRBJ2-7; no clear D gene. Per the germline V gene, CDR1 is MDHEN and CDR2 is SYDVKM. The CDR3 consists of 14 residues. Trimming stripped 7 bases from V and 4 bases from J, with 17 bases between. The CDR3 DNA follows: TGTGCCAGCAACTGGGCGTTAGATCAATACGAGCAGTACTTC. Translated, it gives CASNWALDQYEQYF.

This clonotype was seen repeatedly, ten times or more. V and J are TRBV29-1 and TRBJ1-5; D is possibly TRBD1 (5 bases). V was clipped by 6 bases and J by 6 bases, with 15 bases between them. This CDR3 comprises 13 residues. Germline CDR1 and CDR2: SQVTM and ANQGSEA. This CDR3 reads CSVRVGEGQPQHF. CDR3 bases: TGCAGCGTCCGGGTGGGGGAAGGTCAGCCCCAGCATTTT.

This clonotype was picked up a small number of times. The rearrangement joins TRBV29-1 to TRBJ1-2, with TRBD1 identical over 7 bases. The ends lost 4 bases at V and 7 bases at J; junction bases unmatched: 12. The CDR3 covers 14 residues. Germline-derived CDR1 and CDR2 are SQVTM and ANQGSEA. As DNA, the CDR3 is TGCAGCGTTGCGGGTGACAGGGTTACCGGTGGCTACACCTTC. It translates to CSVAGDRVTGGYTF.

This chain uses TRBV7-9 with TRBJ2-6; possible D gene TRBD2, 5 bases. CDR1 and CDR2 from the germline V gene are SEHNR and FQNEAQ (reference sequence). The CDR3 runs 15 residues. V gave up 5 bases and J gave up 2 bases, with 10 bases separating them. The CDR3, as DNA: TGTGCCAGCAGCCAAGACGGGGCTGGGGCCAACGTCCTGACTTTC. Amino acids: CASSQDGAGANVLTF.

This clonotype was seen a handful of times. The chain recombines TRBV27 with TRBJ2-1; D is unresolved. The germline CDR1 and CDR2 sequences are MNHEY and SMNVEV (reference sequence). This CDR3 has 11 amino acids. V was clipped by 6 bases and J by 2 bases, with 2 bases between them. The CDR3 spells CASSTYNEQFF. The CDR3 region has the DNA TGTGCCAGCAGCACCTACAATGAGCAGTTCTTC.

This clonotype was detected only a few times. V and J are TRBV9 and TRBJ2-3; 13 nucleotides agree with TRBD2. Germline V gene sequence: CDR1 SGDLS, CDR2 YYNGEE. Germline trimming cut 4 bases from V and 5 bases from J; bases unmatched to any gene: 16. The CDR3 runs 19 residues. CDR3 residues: CASSTGQGGLAGDRDTQYF. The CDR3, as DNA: TGTGCCAGCAGCACGGGACAGGGAGGACTAGCGGGAGACCGAGATACGCAGTATTTT.

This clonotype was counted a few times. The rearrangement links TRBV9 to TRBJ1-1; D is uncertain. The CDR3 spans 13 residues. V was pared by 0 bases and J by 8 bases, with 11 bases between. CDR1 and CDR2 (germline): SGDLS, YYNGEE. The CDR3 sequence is CASSVGATKEAFF. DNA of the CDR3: TGTGCCAGCAGCGTAGGCGCCACAAAGGAAGCTTTCTTT.

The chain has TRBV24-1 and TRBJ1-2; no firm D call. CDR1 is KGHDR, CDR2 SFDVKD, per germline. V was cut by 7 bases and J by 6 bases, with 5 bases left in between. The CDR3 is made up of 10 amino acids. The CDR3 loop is CATRIHGYTF. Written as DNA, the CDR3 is TGTGCCACCAGGATCCATGGCTACACCTTC.